The 20 T cell receptor beta chains below come from one sample, sequenced in a study of T cell responses to AZD1222 COVID-19 vaccine. Using immunoSEQ multiplex PCR, the repertoire was profiled, and TCRdb retains in-frame clones only, with some absent. The repertoire consists of around 160,000 clones, with about 87% occurring once and the leading ten covering approximately 16%. Here the sequenced sample was peripheral blood, taken on day 0 of AZD1222 vaccination. Source of these receptors: an adult in good health.

The rearrangement uses TRBV5-1 and TRBJ1-2; 7 nucleotides agree with TRBD1. From germline, CDR1 is SGHRS and CDR2 YFSETQ. The CDR3 is made up of 14 amino acids. Trimming took 2 bases from V and 0 from J; bases not matched to a gene: 1. The CDR3 nucleotides read TGCGCCAGCAGCTTAGGACAGGCTAACTATGGCTACACCTTC. Translating gives CASSLGQANYGYTF.

V gene TRBV9 combines with J gene TRBJ2-7; 10 bases match TRBD1. The trim removed 0 bases at V and 6 bases at J, leaving 6 bases unmatched. Germline V gene data show CDR1 as SGDLS and CDR2 as YYNGEE. CDR3 length: 15 amino acids. CDR3 residues: CASSVVSGTGAEQYF. The CDR3 nucleotides are TGTGCCAGCAGCGTAGTGTCCGGGACAGGGGCCGAGCAGTACTTC. Looking up the rest from reference TRBV9 and TRBJ2-7 gives the full variable domain: DSGVTQTPKHLITATGQRVTLRCSPRSGDLSVYWYQQSLDQGLQFLIQYYNGEERAKGNILERFSAQQFPDLHSELNLSSLELGDSALYFCASSVVSGTGAEQYFGPGTRLTVT.

The J gene is TRBJ1-1, the V gene TRBV4-1, with D tentatively TRBD1 (5 bases). Germline V gives CDR1 MGHRA, CDR2 YSYEKL. The CDR3 has 14 residues. The V end was cut by 0 bases, the J end by 3 bases, with 8 bases between. CDR3 DNA sequence: TGCGCCAGCAGCCAAGAGGGACTTTACACTGAAGCTTTCTTT. The encoded protein is CASSQEGLYTEAFF.

This chain uses TRBV27 with TRBJ2-1, with a tentative D call TRBD1 (5 bases). The CDR3 loop spans 19 amino acids. Germline CDR1 MNHEY, CDR2 SMNVEV (reference sequence). Trimming removed 4 bases from V and 4 bases from J, with 26 bases in between. The CDR3 DNA sequence: TGTGCCAGCAGTTCCGTCAGATGGACGGACACCCGCTTATACAATGAGCAGTTCTTC. Protein product: CASSSVRWTDTRLYNEQFF.

V and J are TRBV12-5 and TRBJ1-3; no firm D call. The CDR3 loop spans 14 amino acids. Looked up from germline, CDR1 is LGHNT and CDR2 is FRNRAP. V was clipped by 3 bases and J by 6 bases, with 12 bases between them. The CDR3 spells CASGFAPNENTIYF. CDR3 DNA sequence: TGTGCTAGTGGTTTTGCCCCGAACGAAAACACCATATATTTT.

By share, this clone ranks as medium-sized. The CDR3 DNA sequence: TGTGCCACCACCGAAGGGACAGGGGACGACGAGCAGTACTTC. Protein product: CATTEGTGDDEQYF. The rearrangement joins TRBV15 to TRBJ2-7; 10 bases agree with TRBD1. This CDR3 comprises 14 residues. Germline trimming cut 7 bases from V and 5 bases from J; bases unmatched to any gene: 8. The V gene's germline CDR1 is LNHNV and CDR2 YYDKDF (reference sequence).

The genes are TRBV20-1 and TRBJ1-2, with unresolved D. In germline, CDR1 is DFQATT, CDR2 SNEGSKA (reference sequence). The CDR3 is made up of 11 amino acids. The CDR3 here is CSAPESDGYTF. DNA of the CDR3: TGCAGCGCGCCGGAGTCAGATGGCTACACCTTC.

This rearrangement joins TRBV6-5 to TRBJ2-7; D possibly corresponds to TRBD2 (5 bases). The V end was cut by 5 bases, the J end by 2 bases, with 13 bases between. The CDR3 loop spans 14 amino acids. CDR1 is MNHEY, CDR2 SVGAGI, per germline. CDR3 sequence reads: CASSRRGSAYEQYF. DNA for the CDR3: TGTGCCAGCAGTCGCCGAGGGAGTGCCTACGAGCAGTACTTC.

This chain links TRBV7-2 with TRBJ1-2; D call uncertain. Germline CDR1 reads SGHTA; CDR2 reads FQGNSA. The CDR3 consists of 13 residues. Trimming took 5 bases from V and 4 from J, leaving 11 bases between them. CDR3 bases: TGTGCCAGCAGCCCCCGATTAGGCTATGGCTACACCTTC. Its translation: CASSPRLGYGYTF.

This rearrangement joins TRBV6-2 or TRBV6-3 to TRBJ1-1; no clear D. Germline values: CDR1 MNHEY, CDR2 SVGEGT. Trimming cost V 2 bases and J 7 bases, with 8 bases left between them. The length of the CDR3 is 12 residues. CDR3 loop: CASSYRASEAFF. CDR3 in DNA: TGTGCCAGCAGTTACCGGGCCAGTGAAGCTTTCTTT.

The chain is built from TRBV10-1 and TRBJ1-6; possibly TRBD1 for D (6 bases). V was clipped by 9 bases and J by 8 bases, with 11 bases between them. Germline lookup yields CDR1 WNHNN and CDR2 SYGVQD (reference sequence). The CDR3 contains 12 residues. In DNA form, the CDR3 reads TGCGCCAGTGGCCCAGGGGATTCACCCCTCCACTTT. Its translation: CASGPGDSPLHF.

This clone was recorded only once. The CDR3 coding sequence is TGTGCCAGCAGCCAAGACCCGGGGGGCTGGGGCTACACCTTC. As protein: CASSQDPGGWGYTF. The J gene is TRBJ1-2, the V gene TRBV3-1 (or the pseudogene TRBV3-2); TRBD1 is a possible D gene (6 bases). The CDR3 runs to 14 residues. Looked up from germline, CDR1 is LGHDT and CDR2 is YNNKEL (reference sequence). V lost 0 bases and J 8 bases, leaving 13 bases between the germline ends.

The J gene is TRBJ1-6, the V gene TRBV7-3, with 10 bases fitting TRBD1. Germline trimming cut 4 bases from V and 3 bases from J; bases unmatched to any gene: 0. CDR1 SGHTA and CDR2 FQGTGA come from the germline V gene. There are 15 residues in the CDR3. The CDR3 sequence: CASSWTGGYNSPLHF. The CDR3 nucleotides are TGTGCCAGCAGCTGGACAGGGGGCTATAATTCACCCCTCCACTTT. Using reference TRBV7-3 and TRBJ1-6 for the parts outside the CDR3, the full variable domain is GAGVSQTPSNKVTEKGKYVELRCDPISGHTALYWYRQSLGQGPEFLIYFQGTGAADDSGLPNDRFFAVRPEGSVSTLKIQRTERGDSAVYLCASSWTGGYNSPLHFGNGTRLTVT.

This clone was recorded only once. The gene calls are TRBV30 and TRBJ2-3; the match to TRBD2 covers 7 bases. V shed 8 bases, J shed 6 bases, and the junction held 11 bases outside the gene matches. The CDR3 has 13 residues. Germline V lookup: CDR1 GTSNPN, CDR2 SVGIG (reference sequence). CDR3 region: CALTPGGTDTQYF. The DNA for the CDR3 is TGTGCCCTCACCCCGGGGGGTACGGATACGCAGTATTTT. The full variable domain, with the rest looked up from reference TRBV30 and TRBJ2-3, is SQTIHQWPATLVQPVGSPLSLECTVEGTSNPNLYWYRQAAGRGLQLLFYSVGIGQISSEVPQNLSASRPQDRQFILSSKKLLLSDSGFYLCALTPGGTDTQYFGPGTRLTVL.

The chain couples TRBV6-4 to TRBJ2-3; TRBD2 matches at 14 bases. The germline gives CDR1 MRHNA, CDR2 SNTAGT. The CDR3 is 19 residues long. The junction had 15 bases not matched to a gene; V was cut back by 7 bases and J by 3 bases. CDR3 bases: TGTGCCAGCACCAAAGACCCGGGACTAGCGGGGGCCTCGACAGATACGCAGTATTTT. Translating gives CASTKDPGLAGASTDTQYF.

The V gene is TRBV5-6, the J gene TRBJ2-2, with 9 bases that match TRBD2. Germline loops: CDR1 SGHDT, CDR2 YYEEEE. The J segment lost 6 bases and the V segment lost 3 bases, leaving 9 bases of the junction unmatched. The CDR3 consists of 16 residues. The CDR3 reads CASSSRGGGAPGELFF. The CDR3 nucleotides read TGTGCCAGCAGCTCCCGGGGCGGGGGGGCCCCCGGGGAGCTGTTTTTT.

This clone showed up just once. The CDR3 sequence is CASSLGSTGGTGELFF. The CDR3 region has the DNA TGTGCCAGCAGCTTGGGGTCGACAGGGGGCACCGGGGAGCTGTTTTTT. This chain joins TRBV7-2 and TRBJ2-2; 9 bases fit TRBD1. The germline CDR1 and CDR2 sequences are SGHTA and FQGNSA. The ends lost 3 bases at V and 4 bases at J; junction bases unmatched: 6. This CDR3 has 16 residues.

This sequence joins TRBV3-1 (or the pseudogene TRBV3-2) and TRBJ2-1, with 10 bases that match TRBD1. Germline V gene data show CDR1 as LGHDT and CDR2 as YNNKEL (reference sequence). The ends lost 8 bases at V and 14 bases at J; junction bases unmatched: 12. The CDR3 is 13 amino acids. CDR3 sequence reads: CASGSSPGTGEFF. The DNA of the CDR3 is TGTGCCAGCGGCTCCTCTCCGGGGACAGGGGAGTTCTTC.

The chain joins TRBV19 to TRBJ2-3; possibly TRBD1 for D (5 bases). The V end was cut by 6 bases, the J end by 5 bases, with 12 bases between. CDR1 and CDR2 from the germline V gene are LNHDA and SQIVND (reference sequence). The CDR3 covers 13 residues. CDR3 protein: CASRKLGVDTQYF. The CDR3 DNA reads TGTGCCAGTAGGAAATTAGGGGTAGATACGCAGTATTTT. The variable domain in full, with the rest retrieved from reference TRBV19 and TRBJ2-3, is DGGITQSPKYLFRKEGQNVTLSCEQNLNHDAMYWYRQDPGQGLRLIYYSQIVNDFQKGDIAEGYSVSREKKESFPLTVTSAQKNPTAFYLCASRKLGVDTQYFGPGTRLTVL.

The rearrangement links TRBV27 to TRBJ2-1, with 8 bases aligning to TRBD1. The CDR3 extends over 16 amino acids. The ends lost 6 bases at V and 2 bases at J; junction bases unmatched: 9. Looked up from germline, CDR1 is MNHEY and CDR2 is SMNVEV (reference sequence). Here the CDR3 DNA reads TGTGCCAGCAGATTGTGGACAGGGAGAACCTACAATGAGCAGTTCTTC. Residues: CASRLWTGRTYNEQFF.